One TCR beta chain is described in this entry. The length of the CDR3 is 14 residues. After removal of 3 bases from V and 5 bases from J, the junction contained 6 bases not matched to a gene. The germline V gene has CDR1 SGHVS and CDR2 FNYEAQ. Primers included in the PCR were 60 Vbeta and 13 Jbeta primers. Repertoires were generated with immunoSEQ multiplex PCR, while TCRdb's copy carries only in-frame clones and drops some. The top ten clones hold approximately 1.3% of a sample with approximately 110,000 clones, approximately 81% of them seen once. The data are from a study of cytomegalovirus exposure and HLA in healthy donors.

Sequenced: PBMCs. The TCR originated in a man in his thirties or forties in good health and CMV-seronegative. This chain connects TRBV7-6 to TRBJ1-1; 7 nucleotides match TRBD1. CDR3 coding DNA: TGTGCCAGCAGCTTGTCAGGGGGAGAGACTGAAGCTTTCTTT. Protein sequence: CASSLSGGETEAFF.